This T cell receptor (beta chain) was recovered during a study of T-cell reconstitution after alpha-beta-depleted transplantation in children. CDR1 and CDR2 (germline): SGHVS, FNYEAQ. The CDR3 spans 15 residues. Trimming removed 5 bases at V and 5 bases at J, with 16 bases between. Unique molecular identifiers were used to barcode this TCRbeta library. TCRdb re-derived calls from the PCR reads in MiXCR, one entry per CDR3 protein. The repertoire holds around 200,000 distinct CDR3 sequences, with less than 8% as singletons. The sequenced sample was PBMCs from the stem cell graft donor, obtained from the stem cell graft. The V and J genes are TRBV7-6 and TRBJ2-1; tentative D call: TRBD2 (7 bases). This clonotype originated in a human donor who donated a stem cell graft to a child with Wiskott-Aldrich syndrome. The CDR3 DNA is TGTGCCAGCAGCCAGGGGAGGGTGCAAAACAATGAGCAGTTCTTC. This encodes CASSQGRVQNNEQFF.